These 15 T cell receptor beta chains were sequenced from one sample in a study of CDR3 diversity in severe acne. TCRdb passed the PCR reads through MiXCR, listing each CDR3 protein once. The repertoire holds approximately 77,000 distinct CDR3 sequences, with 45% to 55% as singletons. The source material was blood. These receptors were collected from a male donor with severe acne vulgaris.

The V and J genes are TRBV5-5 and TRBJ2-2; D not certain. Per the germline V gene, CDR1 is SGHKS and CDR2 is YYEKEE (reference sequence). The CDR3 has 13 amino acids. V lost 6 bases, J lost 4 bases, and 10 bases lay in between. In nucleotides, the CDR3 is TGTGCCAGCATCAACTACGGCACCGGGGAGCTGTTTTTT. Its protein is CASINYGTGELFF.

The genes are TRBV5-1 and TRBJ2-3; 9 bases match TRBD2. There are 16 residues in the CDR3. The V gene end was trimmed by 2 bases and the J gene end by 2 bases; junction bases not matched to a gene: 6. In germline, CDR1 is SGHRS, CDR2 YFSETQ. CDR3 DNA: TGCGCCAGCAGCTTACCTAGCGGGATGATCACAGATACGCAGTATTTT. Its protein is CASSLPSGMITDTQYF.

The genes are TRBV12-5 and TRBJ2-2, with TRBD1 identical over 7 bases. The CDR3 extends over 15 amino acids. V trimming: 6 bases; J trimming: 6 bases; junction bases outside the gene matches: 10. Germline loops: CDR1 LGHNT, CDR2 FRNRAP. The CDR3 bases are TGTGCTAGTGGGTCCACCGACAGGGACGCCGGGGAGCTGTTTTTT. This codes for CASGSTDRDAGELFF. The whole variable domain, remainder taken from reference TRBV12-5 and TRBJ2-2, is DARVTQTPRHKVTEMGQEVTMRCQPILGHNTVFWYRQTMMQGLELLAYFRNRAPLDDSGMPKDRFSAEMPDATLATLKIQPSEPRDSAVYFCASGSTDRDAGELFFGEGSRLTVL.

The rearrangement joins TRBV7-2 to TRBJ2-7, with no clear D. V lost 10 bases and J lost 3, with 16 bases in between. Germline V gene lookup returns CDR1 SGHTA and CDR2 FQGNSA. The CDR3 is 13 amino acids. The CDR3, as DNA: TGTGCCATCAGTGGTGACACGTACTACGAGCAGTACTTC. This encodes CAISGDTYYEQYF.

Judged by abundance, this clonotype is medium-sized. A read error may account for a junction end that differs from germline. This chain joins TRBV5-1 and TRBJ2-7; 11 bases map to TRBD2. The CDR3 covers 15 residues. Looked up from germline, CDR1 is SGHRS and CDR2 is YFSETQ. In DNA form, the CDR3 reads TGCGCCAGCACCTTGAGGACTAGCGGGTCCTACGAGCAGTACTTC. It encodes CASTLRTSGSYEQYF.

The CDR3 region has the DNA TGTGCCAGCAGTCAAACCCCTTCGACAGCGAGGTCACCCCTCCACTTT. Amino acids: CASSQTPSTARSPLHF. V usage is TRBV2 and J usage is TRBJ1-6; a weak D match, TRBD1 (5 bases). V was shortened by 5 bases and J by 10 bases, with 21 bases between the two germline ends. CDR3 length: 16 residues. CDR1 SNHLY and CDR2 FYNNEI come from the germline V gene.

This clonotype was seen ten or more times. CDR3 sequence reads: CASRASLASYNEQFF. CDR3 bases: TGTGCCAGCAGGGCCTCCCTCGCCTCCTACAATGAGCAGTTCTTC. The chain recombines TRBV6-2 or TRBV6-3 with TRBJ2-1; D is unclear. The CDR3 is 15 residues long. Germline V gene lookup returns CDR1 MNHEY and CDR2 SVGEGT. Trimming shortened V by 6 bases and J by 0 bases, and 12 bases separated the two germline ends.

As for this clonotype: The CDR3 does not end in the conserved phenylalanine or tryptophan, so this is likely a read error. The chain has TRBV6-6 and TRBJ2-7; D remains ambiguous. Trimming took 6 bases from V and 0 from J, leaving 15 bases between them. The CDR3 contains 15 residues. The V gene's germline CDR1 is MNHNY and CDR2 SVGAGI (reference sequence). Written as DNA, the CDR3 is TGTGCCAGCAGCTACGGCCGAACTCTCTCCTACGAGCAGTACCTC. It yields the protein CASSYGRTLSYEQYL.

As to this clonotype: Given a much more abundant clone one base away, this may be a read error. This CDR3 fails to terminate in the conserved phenylalanine or tryptophan, so it likely reflects a read error. The chain employs TRBV10-2 and TRBJ2-5, with 8 positions matching TRBD2. Per the germline V gene, CDR1 is WSHSY and CDR2 is SAAADI. This CDR3 has 15 residues. Trimming took 6 bases from V and 2 from J; bases not matched to a gene: 8. This CDR3 is CASRLAGLRQETQYL. The CDR3 bases are TGCGCCAGCAGGCTAGCGGGCCTAAGACAAGAGACCCAGTACCTC.

This clonotype was observed a handful of times. The chain joins TRBV3-1 to TRBJ2-7, with a weak D call TRBD1 (5 bases). The CDR3 contains 14 residues. The V end lost 6 bases, the J end lost 2 bases, and 14 bases lay between the germline ends. CDR1 is LGHDT and CDR2 is YNNKEL in the germline V gene (reference sequence). DNA of the CDR3: TGTGCCAGCAGTAACCAGGACACAGCCTACGAGCAGTACGTC. Translated: CASSNQDTAYEQYV.

This clonotype appeared a few times. J is TRBJ2-7 and V is TRBV28; TRBD2 matches at 12 bases. With V trimmed by 6 bases and J by 4 bases, 7 bases remained unmatched. In germline, CDR1 is MDHEN, CDR2 SYDVKM. The CDR3 is 15 amino acids. The DNA of the CDR3 is TGTGCCAGCAGCCCCGGACTAGCGGGGCTTTACGAGCAGTACTTC. Translated: CASSPGLAGLYEQYF.

The V call is TRBV29-1, the J call TRBJ2-2; D remains unclear. From germline, CDR1 is SQVTM and CDR2 ANQGSEA. Trimming pared 3 bases from V and 2 bases from J, leaving 7 bases between. This CDR3 contains 13 residues. In nucleotides, the CDR3 is TGCAGCGTTGAGAGACACAACACCGGGGAGCTGTTTTTT. Translating it yields CSVERHNTGELFF.

This clonotype was detected a few times. The chain combines TRBV5-1 with TRBJ1-4; D is uncertain. The CDR3 spans 17 residues. Germline CDR1 and CDR2: SGHRS and YFSETQ. V was clipped by 4 bases and J by 8 bases, with 24 bases between them. The CDR3 DNA is TGCGCCAGCAGCCCCGCAAACGATCTAAGCAGAGACGAAAAACTGTTTTTT. This gives the protein CASSPANDLSRDEKLFF. The complete variable domain, with remaining parts taken from reference TRBV5-1 and TRBJ1-4, reads KAGVTQTPRYLIKTRGQQVTLSCSPISGHRSVSWYQQTPGQGLQFLFEYFSETQRNKGNFPGRFSGRQFSNSRSEMNVSTLELGDSALYLCASSPANDLSRDEKLFFGSGTQLSVL.

At least ten counts were recorded for this clonotype. The chain carries TRBV10-3 and TRBJ1-4; perhaps TRBD1 as D (5 bases). The CDR3 length is 13 residues. In germline, CDR1 is ENHRY, CDR2 SYGVKD. V lost 6 bases and J lost 7, with 12 bases in between. In DNA form, the CDR3 reads TGTGCCATCAGACCCCAAAGGGGTGAAAAACTGTTTTTT. Translated, it gives CAIRPQRGEKLFF.

Here the CDR3 DNA reads TGTGCCAGCAGTTTAAGTTCGTTGTTGGCGAGGGGACATAGCAATCAGCCCCAGCATTTT. Translation gives CASSLSSLLARGHSNQPQHF. The V and J genes are TRBV12-3 or TRBV12-4 and TRBJ1-5; the D gene is possibly TRBD1 (6 bases). The V gene lost 2 bases and the J gene lost 0 bases, with 23 bases spanning the gap. This CDR3 region has 20 residues.